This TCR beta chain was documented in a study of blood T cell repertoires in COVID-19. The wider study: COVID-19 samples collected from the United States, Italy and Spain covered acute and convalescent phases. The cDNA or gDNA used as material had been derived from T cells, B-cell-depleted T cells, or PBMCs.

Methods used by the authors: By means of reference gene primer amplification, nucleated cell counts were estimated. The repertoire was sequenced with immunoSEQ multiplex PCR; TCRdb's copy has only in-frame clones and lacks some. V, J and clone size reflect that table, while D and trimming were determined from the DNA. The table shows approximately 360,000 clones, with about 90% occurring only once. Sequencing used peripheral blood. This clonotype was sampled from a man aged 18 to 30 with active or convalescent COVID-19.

CDR3 DNA sequence: TGTGCCAGCAGCGCCGGGACAGCCCACTATGGTACTGAAGCTTTCTTT. This encodes CASSAGTAHYGTEAFF. The J gene is TRBJ1-1, the V gene TRBV9; 7 bases align to TRBD1. The germline V gene has CDR1 SGDLS and CDR2 YYNGEE. Losses at the gene ends were 3 bases for V and 5 bases for J; bases not matched to a gene: 13. The CDR3 has 16 residues.